Each of the 9 T cell receptor beta chains below was sequenced from the same sample in a study of blood T cell repertoires in COVID-19 (TCRdb year 2020). Library generation was performed with the immunoSEQ multiplex PCR assay. What TCRdb holds here is the immuneACCESS table cut down to in-frame rearrangements. Part of the clones is not present; checked against another copy, under half of the missing clones reflect an unresolved V gene, and the others are unexplained. Within this sample are approximately 70,000 clones, with approximately 80% of them counted one time only. Together, the top ten hold about 15% of the sample. Sequencing used peripheral blood. The receptor source for this set is a man between 60 and 75 years old with COVID-19, enrolled during active disease.

This clone was recorded once. The chain links TRBV7-9 to TRBJ1-5; 11 nucleotides line up with TRBD1. Trimming removed 5 bases from V and 4 bases from J; junction bases left unmatched: 4. This CDR3 contains 15 residues. Germline loops: CDR1 SEHNR, CDR2 FQNEAQ (reference sequence). DNA of the CDR3: TGTGCCAGCAGCCCGGGACAGGGGGTAAATCAGCCCCAGCATTTT. Its translation is CASSPGQGVNQPQHF.

The V and J genes are TRBV7-2 and TRBJ2-3; 8 bases match TRBD2. V dropped 6 bases and J dropped 6; count of bases not matched to a gene: 8. The CDR3 sequence is 14 residues long. Per the germline V gene, CDR1 is SGHTA and CDR2 is FQGNSA. CDR3 in amino acids: CASSSSGGPDTQYF. In nucleotides, the CDR3 is TGTGCCAGCAGTTCGTCGGGGGGGCCGGATACGCAGTATTTT.

This chain joins TRBV30 and TRBJ2-7; the match to TRBD2 covers 13 bases. CDR1 and CDR2 (germline): GTSNPN, SVGIG (reference sequence). Losses at the gene ends were 3 bases for V and 2 bases for J; bases not matched to a gene: 4. CDR3 length: 15 amino acids. CDR3 bases: TGTGCCTGGAGCACCGGACTAGCGGGGGCCTACGAGCAGTACTTC. Its translation: CAWSTGLAGAYEQYF.

This clone occurred a few times. V usage is TRBV6-5 and J usage is TRBJ2-5; D may be TRBD2 (6 bases). The CDR3 consists of 15 residues. From germline, CDR1 is MNHEY and CDR2 SVGAGI. V was clipped by 2 bases and J by 4 bases, with 14 bases between them. CDR3 sequence: CASSYRLQEGETQYF. The CDR3 region has the DNA TGTGCCAGCAGTTACCGACTTCAGGAGGGAGAGACCCAGTACTTC.

The chain joins TRBV19 to TRBJ2-1, with TRBD2 matching over 8 bases. J was trimmed by 3 bases and V by 3 bases; bases with no gene match: 19. CDR1 and CDR2 (germline): LNHDA, SQIVND (reference sequence). The CDR3 runs 20 residues. The CDR3 loop is CASSIRLLAGTNGGYNEQFF. CDR3 nucleotides: TGTGCCAGTAGTATTCGGTTATTAGCGGGAACAAACGGAGGCTACAATGAGCAGTTCTTC.

The CDR3 here is CASSSPPGQGYEQYF. CDR3 DNA sequence: TGTGCCAGCAGCTCGCCCCCGGGACAGGGTTACGAGCAGTACTTC. The chain has TRBV5-5 and TRBJ2-7; 9 nucleotides match TRBD1. The germline V gene has CDR1 SGHKS and CDR2 YYEKEE (reference sequence). This CDR3 contains 15 residues. Trimming removed 3 bases from V and 4 bases from J; junction bases left unmatched: 8.

The chain combines TRBV5-1 with TRBJ1-1; tentative D call: TRBD1 (6 bases). V lost 0 bases to trimming and J lost 3 bases, with 9 bases between them. This CDR3 has 14 residues. CDR1 is SGHRS, CDR2 YFSETQ, per germline. Written as DNA, the CDR3 is TGCGCCAGCAGCTTGGGACAGGCCTACACTGAAGCTTTCTTT. As protein: CASSLGQAYTEAFF.

The chain carries TRBV12-3 or TRBV12-4 and TRBJ1-1; D is undetermined. The CDR3 covers 13 residues. V was pared by 3 bases and J by 3 bases, with 8 bases between. CDR3 in DNA: TGTGCCAGCAGTTTTGCCAGTCACACTGAAGCTTTCTTT. Translating it yields CASSFASHTEAFF.

The CDR3 is CASSLVVLAGGKGQFF. The CDR3 DNA sequence: TGTGCCAGCAGCTTAGTCGTACTAGCGGGGGGGAAGGGGCAGTTCTTC. This sequence joins TRBV7-2 and TRBJ2-1, with TRBD2 matching 13 bases. In germline, CDR1 is SGHTA, CDR2 FQGNSA. The CDR3 runs to 16 residues. J gave up 12 bases and V 1 base, and 9 bases lay outside the gene matches.